The text below deals with one T cell receptor beta chain. Here the CDR3 omits its conserved ending phenylalanine or tryptophan, so a read error is the likely source. This specimen belongs to a study of shared clonotypes between healthy human individuals. Assay: immunoSEQ multiplex PCR; the TCRdb copy retains only in-frame clones and omits some. The table includes some 1,400,000 clones, around 97% detected once. The V and J ends lost 3 bases and 7 bases respectively, with 10 bases between them. The CDR3 loop spans 12 amino acids. Germline V gene lookup returns CDR1 GTSNPN and CDR2 SVGIG (reference sequence).

This clonotype was obtained from a man aged 25 to 45 in good health. Sequencing input: naive CD4+ T cells sorted from blood. Subset specified: CD45RA+ positively selected. The V and J genes are TRBV30 and TRBJ1-5, with D uncertain. The CDR3 DNA sequence: TGTGCCTGGAGCCTGCCGGGGCAGCCCCAGCATCTT. It specifies CAWSLPGQPQHL.